In this sample, the clone carrying this T cell receptor (beta chain) turned up a few times. This entry is derived from a study of T-cell reconstitution after alpha-beta-depleted transplantation in children. The library targeted TCRbeta and was prepared with unique molecular identifiers. MiXCR, applied by TCRdb to the PCR reads, yields one record per CDR3 protein. The sample lists 450,000 to 600,000 distinct CDR3 sequences; around 20% were seen once. The sequence was collected from a human donor who donated a stem cell graft to a child with acute lymphoblastic leukemia. Sequencing used PBMCs from the stem cell graft donor, obtained from the stem cell graft.

The CDR3 DNA sequence: TGCAGTATTACGAGGGACACCGGGGAGCTGTTTTTT. Its protein is CSITRDTGELFF. The V and J genes are TRBV20-1 and TRBJ2-2; possible D gene TRBD2, 5 bases. The CDR3 consists of 12 residues. CDR1 DFQATT and CDR2 SNEGSKA come from the germline V gene (reference sequence). V was clipped by 8 bases and J by 3 bases, with 10 bases between them.